A single sample is the source of the 11 T cell receptor beta chains below, sequenced in a study of cytomegalovirus exposure and HLA in healthy donors. Researchers ran the PCR with 60 Vbeta and 13 Jbeta primers. Method: immunoSEQ multiplex PCR; TCRdb's copy keeps in-frame clones and lacks some. The sample lists 50,000 to 65,000 clones, roughly 84% occurring once. Sequencing was performed on PBMCs. The receptors stem from a woman under 30 in good health and CMV-seronegative.

V gene TRBV27 combines with J gene TRBJ2-3, with 7 bases lining up with TRBD1. The V and J ends lost 5 bases and 0 bases, in that order; junction bases with no gene match: 5. Germline CDR1 reads MNHEY; CDR2 reads SMNVEV (reference sequence). The CDR3 has 15 amino acids. In nucleotides, the CDR3 is TGTGCCAGCAGTCCGGGACAGTGGAGCACAGATACGCAGTATTTT. Translating gives CASSPGQWSTDTQYF.

The chain combines TRBV5-4 with TRBJ2-7; TRBD1 agrees at 9 bases. The V gene's germline CDR1 is SGHNT and CDR2 YYREEE (reference sequence). V trimming: 4 bases; J trimming: 4 bases; junction bases outside the gene matches: 15. The CDR3 runs 17 residues. As DNA, the CDR3 is TGTGCCAGCAGCGGAGTGGGCCGGGACAGGGAAGGGTACGAGCAGTACTTC. It yields the protein CASSGVGRDREGYEQYF.

This clone was seen a few times. The chain is built from TRBV6-4 and TRBJ2-3, with D possibly TRBD2 on 6 matching bases. Trimming stripped 5 bases from V and 1 base from J, with 16 bases between. Germline-derived CDR1 and CDR2 are MRHNA and SNTAGT. The length of the CDR3 is 16 residues. CDR3 region: CASSRGHGGGTDTQYF. CDR3 DNA: TGTGCCAGCAGTAGAGGCCACGGAGGGGGCACAGATACGCAGTATTTT.

The V gene is TRBV4-1, the J gene TRBJ2-6; 7 bases match TRBD1. The germline V gene has CDR1 MGHRA and CDR2 YSYEKL. The V gene end was trimmed by 4 bases and the J gene end by 0 bases; junction bases not matched to a gene: 15. This CDR3 is 20 amino acids long. In DNA form, the CDR3 reads TGCGCCAGCAGCCCTACTCTAACAGGGGCCATGATCTCTGGGGCCAACGTCCTGACTTTC. Translation: CASSPTLTGAMISGANVLTF.

In its sample, this clone was seen a few times. The CDR3 sequence is CASSDEAGAYNEQFF. Here the CDR3 DNA reads TGTGCCAGCAGTGATGAAGCGGGAGCCTACAATGAGCAGTTCTTC. This chain uses TRBV6-1 with TRBJ2-1; 8 bases line up with TRBD2. Germline V gene sequence: CDR1 MNHNS, CDR2 SASEGT. The trim removed 3 bases at V and 2 bases at J, leaving 3 bases unmatched. The CDR3 contains 15 residues.

CDR3 bases: TGTGCCTGGGGCCCAAACATTCAGTACTTC. Its translation is CAWGPNIQYF. The genes are TRBV30 and TRBJ2-4; D call uncertain. Looked up from germline, CDR1 is GTSNPN and CDR2 is SVGIG (reference sequence). This CDR3 has 10 residues. Trimming stripped 5 bases from V and 6 bases from J, with 5 bases between.

This clone was detected a few times. The V and J genes are TRBV7-9 and TRBJ1-1; the D gene is possibly TRBD1 (5 bases). The V end lost 3 bases, the J end lost 4 bases, and 6 bases lay between the germline ends. This CDR3 comprises 12 residues. Germline CDR1 and CDR2: SEHNR and FQNEAQ (reference sequence). CDR3 sequence reads: CASSFQGTEAFF. The CDR3, as DNA: TGTGCCAGCAGCTTCCAGGGCACTGAAGCTTTCTTT.

This chain joins TRBV6-5 and TRBJ2-7, with TRBD2 matching 12 bases. The ends lost 0 bases at V and 7 bases at J; junction bases unmatched: 7. Looked up from germline, CDR1 is MNHEY and CDR2 is SVGAGI. The CDR3 is made up of 16 amino acids. CDR3 DNA: TGTGCCAGCAGTTACTCGAGGACTAGCGGGACTCGAGAGCAGTACTTC. Protein sequence: CASSYSRTSGTREQYF.

The chain uses TRBV5-1 and TRBJ1-1; 7 bases are shared with TRBD1. With V trimmed by 4 bases and J by 7 bases, 4 bases remained unmatched. Germline loops: CDR1 SGHRS, CDR2 YFSETQ. The CDR3 spans 12 residues. Here the CDR3 DNA reads TGCGCCAGCAGCCCGACAGGGAATGAAGCTTTCTTT. The encoded protein is CASSPTGNEAFF.

As for this clone: The junction departs from germline at one end; a sequencing error may be responsible. The rearrangement uses TRBV9 and TRBJ2-7; TRBD2 aligns across 12 bases. The CDR3 runs 16 residues. Germline CDR1 SGDLS, CDR2 YYNGEE. CDR3 nucleotides: TGTGCCAGCAGCGTAGCCCTAGGGCTAGCGGGAGGGCCCAGGGTCTTC. Amino acid sequence: CASSVALGLAGGPRVF.

The chain has TRBV30 and TRBJ2-3; the D gene is possibly TRBD2 (6 bases). The CDR3 sequence is 15 residues long. Per germline, CDR1 GTSNPN and CDR2 SVGIG (reference sequence). V was trimmed by 0 bases and J by 2 bases, leaving 12 bases between them. CDR3 coding DNA: TGTGCCTGGAGTGTAGGCGGGGTACTCACAGATACGCAGTATTTT. Residues: CAWSVGGVLTDTQYF.